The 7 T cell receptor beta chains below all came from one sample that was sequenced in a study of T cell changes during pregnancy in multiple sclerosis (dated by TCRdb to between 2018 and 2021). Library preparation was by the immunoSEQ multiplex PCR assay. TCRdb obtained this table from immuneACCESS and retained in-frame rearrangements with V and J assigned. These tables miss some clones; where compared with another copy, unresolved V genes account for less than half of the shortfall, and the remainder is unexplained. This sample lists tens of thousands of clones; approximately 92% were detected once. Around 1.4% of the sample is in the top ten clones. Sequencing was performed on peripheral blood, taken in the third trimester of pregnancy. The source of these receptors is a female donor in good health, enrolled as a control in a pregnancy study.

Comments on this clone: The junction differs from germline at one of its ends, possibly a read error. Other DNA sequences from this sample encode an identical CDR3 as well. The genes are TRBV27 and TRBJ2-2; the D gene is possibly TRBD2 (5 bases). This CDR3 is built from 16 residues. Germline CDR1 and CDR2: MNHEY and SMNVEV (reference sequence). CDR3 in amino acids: CASSLRLAAWGGELFF. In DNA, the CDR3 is TGTGCCAGTAGTTTACGGCTAGCCGCTTGGGGCGGGGAGCTGTTTTTT.

DNA for the CDR3: TGCGCCAGCAGCGGAGGACTAGCGAACACCGGGGAGCTGTTTTTT. This encodes CASSGGLANTGELFF. The V call is TRBV5-1, the J call TRBJ2-2; TRBD2 agrees at 7 bases. J lost 0 bases, V lost 4 bases, and 3 bases had no gene match. This CDR3 comprises 15 residues. CDR1 and CDR2 from the germline V gene are SGHRS and YFSETQ.

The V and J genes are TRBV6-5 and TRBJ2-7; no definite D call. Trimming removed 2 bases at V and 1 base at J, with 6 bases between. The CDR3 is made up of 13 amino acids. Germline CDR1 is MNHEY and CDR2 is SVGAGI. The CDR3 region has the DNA TGTGCCAGCAGTTACAGAGAGTCCTACGAGCAGTACTTC. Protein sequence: CASSYRESYEQYF.

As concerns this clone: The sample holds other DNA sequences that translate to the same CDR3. CDR3 DNA sequence: TGCGCCAGCAGCCTGGGACAGGGGGGAACCGGGGAGCTGTTTTTT. Its protein product is CASSLGQGGTGELFF. V gene TRBV5-1 combines with J gene TRBJ2-2, with 11 bases matching TRBD1. Per germline, CDR1 SGHRS and CDR2 YFSETQ. V lost 4 bases, J lost 5 bases, and 4 bases stayed unmatched. This CDR3 is 15 amino acids long. The whole variable domain, remainder taken from reference TRBV5-1 and TRBJ2-2, is KAGVTQTPRYLIKTRGQQVTLSCSPISGHRSVSWYQQTPGQGLQFLFEYFSETQRNKGNFPGRFSGRQFSNSRSEMNVSTLELGDSALYLCASSLGQGGTGELFFGEGSRLTVL.

CDR3 region: CASSLLPAGVYEQYF. CDR3 DNA sequence: TGTGCCAGCAGTCTACTGCCAGCGGGAGTCTACGAGCAGTACTTC. The chain uses TRBV7-2 and TRBJ2-7; 8 bases match TRBD2. The CDR3 loop spans 15 amino acids. Per the germline V gene, CDR1 is SGHTA and CDR2 is FQGNSA. Trimming took 6 bases from V and 3 from J; bases not matched to a gene: 10.

DNA of the CDR3: TGCGCCAGCAGCCCTCGGGGAGCAACTAATGAAAAACTGTTTTTT. Encoded protein: CASSPRGATNEKLFF. The genes are TRBV5-1 and TRBJ1-4; D is unclear. Trimming stripped 4 bases from V and 0 bases from J, with 10 bases between. The CDR3 length is 15 residues. The germline CDR1 and CDR2 sequences are SGHRS and YFSETQ.

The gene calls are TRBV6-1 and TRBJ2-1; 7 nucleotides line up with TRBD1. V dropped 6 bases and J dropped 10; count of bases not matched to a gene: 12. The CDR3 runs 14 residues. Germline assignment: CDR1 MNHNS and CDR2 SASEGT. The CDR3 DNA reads TGTGCCAGCAGATCTTCCCAGGGGGTACAGGAGCAGTTCTTC. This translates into CASRSSQGVQEQFF.